This T cell receptor (beta chain) came from a study of beta chain features in type 1 diabetes. Study at large: Healthy donors, compared against patients, showed similar age, gender and cell yields. Whole-study findings and limits: Insertions at VDJ junctions were less frequent in type 1 diabetes patients. These patients also deleted more nucleotides at the same junctions.

This CDR3 is built from 13 residues. Trimming cost V 2 bases and J 1 base, with 5 bases left between them. Germline loops: CDR1 SGHNT, CDR2 YYREEE (reference sequence). Sequenced material consisted of expressed TCRB transcripts (all of the isolated RNA was reverse transcribed). Sequencing used immunoSEQ multiplex PCR; TCRdb keeps in-frame clones, though not all of them. The profile covers about 410,000 clones, with approximately 15% appearing a single time and 0.03% to 0.04% taken by the ten largest. This clone occurred a few times. The antigen remains unidentified. Sequencing input: naive CD4+ T cells from blood. The sequence derives from a man aged 25-40 years in good health. V and J are TRBV5-4 and TRBJ2-3; D is unclear. Here the CDR3 DNA reads TGTGCCAGCAGCTTTAAACGCACAGATACGCAGTATTTT. Its protein product is CASSFKRTDTQYF.